This T cell receptor beta chain was obtained from a study of blood T cell repertoires in COVID-19. Study-level information: Specimens from acute and convalescent COVID-19 originated in the United States, Italy and Spain. Nucleic acid was either cDNA or gDNA, and it came from T cells, B-cell-depleted T cells, or PBMCs.

Losses at the gene ends were 4 bases for V and 1 base for J; bases not matched to a gene: 19. CDR3 length: 20 amino acids. Germline assignment: CDR1 SGDLS and CDR2 YYNGEE. Methods used by the authors: Estimation of nucleated cell counts relied on the amplification of reference gene primers. TCRdb's copy holds only in-frame clones and misses some; the assay was immunoSEQ multiplex PCR. V and J calls and clone size come straight from that table; D and trimming were deduced from the DNA. Of about 170,000 clones listed, over 80% are singletons. The sequence derives from an elderly woman with active or convalescent COVID-19. This sequence joins TRBV9 and TRBJ1-5, with TRBD1 matching 8 bases. The sequenced material came from peripheral blood. The CDR3 here is CASSPSWGRGPLQSNQPQHF. The CDR3 DNA is TGTGCCAGCAGCCCAAGCTGGGGCAGGGGGCCTCTGCAAAGCAATCAGCCCCAGCATTTT.